This is a list of T cell receptor beta chains from one sample in a study of blood T cell repertoires in COVID-19. The table came from immunoSEQ multiplex PCR; TCRdb's copy has only in-frame clones and leaves some out. The sample shows fewer than 250,000 clones, around four fifths of them seen only once. Input material: PBMCs or T cells enriched from blood (not recorded which). Source of these receptors: a woman in her forties who had been exposed to COVID-19. Both conserved end residues are part of each CDR3. A D gene is named only where the DNA matches it firmly. Clone size, where shown, is once, few, many, or a class for clones that have expanded.

V gene: TRBV7-9; J gene: TRBJ2-2; clone size: NA; D gene: TRBD2; CDR3 protein: CASSLPPGGGLTGELFF; CDR3 DNA: TGTGCCAGCAGCTTACCCCCGGGGGGGGGACTCACCGGGGAGCTGTTTTTT
V gene: TRBV6-5; J gene: TRBJ2-7; clone size: NA; D gene: NA; CDR3 protein: CASSTGREYF; CDR3 DNA: TGTGCCAGCAGTACAGGAAGAGAGTACTTC
V gene: TRBV28; J gene: TRBJ1-1; clone size: NA; D gene: TRBD1; CDR3 protein: CASLEGAGGEAFF; CDR3 DNA: TGTGCCAGCCTCGAGGGGGCAGGGGGTGAAGCTTTCTTT
V gene: TRBV4-1; J gene: TRBJ2-5; clone size: NA; D gene: TRBD2; CDR3 protein: CASSQGSGGRYQETQYF; CDR3 DNA: TGCGCCAGCAGCCAAGGTAGCGGGGGGAGGTACCAAGAGACCCAGTACTTC
V gene: TRBV6-2/TRBV6-3; J gene: TRBJ1-1; clone size: NA; D gene: TRBD1; CDR3 protein: CASSYPGQGEWMNTEAFF; CDR3 DNA: TGTGCCAGCAGTTACCCAGGACAGGGCGAGTGGATGAACACTGAAGCTTTCTTT
V gene: TRBV3-1/TRBV3-2; J gene: TRBJ1-2; clone size: NA; D gene: NA; CDR3 protein: CASSQIEVGGYTF; CDR3 DNA: TGTGCCAGCAGCCAAATTGAAGTCGGGGGCTACACCTTC
V gene: TRBV3-1/TRBV3-2; J gene: TRBJ2-5; clone size: NA; D gene: TRBD2; CDR3 protein: CASSQGRTSGGASETQYF; CDR3 DNA: TGTGCCAGCAGCCAAGGACGGACTAGCGGGGGGGCCTCGGAGACCCAGTACTTC
V gene: TRBV5-5; J gene: TRBJ2-7; clone size: NA; D gene: TRBD1; CDR3 protein: CASSAPGQGTHEQYF; CDR3 DNA: TGTGCCAGCAGCGCGCCGGGACAGGGAACCCACGAGCAGTACTTC
V gene: TRBV12-5; J gene: TRBJ2-1; clone size: NA; D gene: TRBD1; CDR3 protein: CASGTGTGVNEQFF; CDR3 DNA: TGTGCTAGTGGTACCGGGACAGGGGTCAATGAGCAGTTCTTC
V gene: TRBV18; J gene: TRBJ1-1; clone size: NA; D gene: TRBD1; CDR3 protein: CASSAGGVGTEAFF; CDR3 DNA: TGTGCCAGCTCAGCAGGGGGAGTTGGCACTGAAGCTTTCTTT
V gene: TRBV18; J gene: TRBJ1-3; clone size: NA; D gene: NA; CDR3 protein: CASSPIRGSSGNTIYF; CDR3 DNA: TGTGCCAGCTCACCGATCAGGGGTAGCTCTGGAAACACCATATATTTT
V gene: TRBV19; J gene: TRBJ1-5; clone size: once; D gene: TRBD1; CDR3 protein: CASSWGQGQDRNQPQHF; CDR3 DNA: TGTGCCAGTAGTTGGGGACAGGGCCAAGACCGCAATCAGCCCCAGCATTTT
V gene: TRBV15; J gene: TRBJ1-4; clone size: NA; D gene: NA; CDR3 protein: CATSIQQASNEKLFF; CDR3 DNA: TGTGCCACCAGCATACAACAGGCGTCGAATGAAAAACTGTTTTTT
V gene: TRBV2; J gene: TRBJ1-5; clone size: NA; D gene: TRBD1; CDR3 protein: CASSEADRGPYQPQHF; CDR3 DNA: TGTGCCAGCAGTGAAGCGGACAGGGGGCCCTATCAGCCCCAGCATTTT
V gene: TRBV7-2; J gene: TRBJ1-2; clone size: NA; D gene: TRBD1; CDR3 protein: CASSLQTGDGYTF; CDR3 DNA: TGTGCCAGCAGCCTTCAGACAGGGGATGGCTACACCTTC
V gene: TRBV30; J gene: TRBJ1-3; clone size: NA; D gene: NA; CDR3 protein: CAWITGPGNTIYF; CDR3 DNA: TGTGCCTGGATCACAGGACCTGGAAACACCATATATTTT
V gene: TRBV5-4; J gene: TRBJ2-3; clone size: NA; D gene: NA; CDR3 protein: CASSLSLGGTDTQYF; CDR3 DNA: TGTGCCAGCAGCTTGTCCCTAGGCGGGACAGATACGCAGTATTTT
V gene: TRBV11-2; J gene: TRBJ1-1; clone size: NA; D gene: TRBD1; CDR3 protein: CASQPHDRANTEAFF; CDR3 DNA: TGTGCCAGCCAACCTCACGACAGGGCGAACACTGAAGCTTTCTTT
V gene: TRBV7-6; J gene: TRBJ2-3; clone size: few; D gene: NA; CDR3 protein: CASSISGRTDTQYF; CDR3 DNA: TGTGCCAGCAGCATTAGCGGACGCACAGATACGCAGTATTTT
V gene: TRBV11-3; J gene: TRBJ2-3; clone size: NA; D gene: NA; CDR3 protein: CASSFEPPGGTQYF; CDR3 DNA: TGTGCCAGCAGCTTCGAACCCCCCGGGGGTACGCAGTATTTT
V gene: TRBV5-1; J gene: TRBJ1-6; clone size: NA; D gene: NA; CDR3 protein: CASSESTGANNSPLHF; CDR3 DNA: TGCGCCAGCAGCGAATCGACAGGAGCCAATAATTCACCCCTCCACTTT
V gene: TRBV30; J gene: TRBJ2-5; clone size: NA; D gene: TRBD2; CDR3 protein: CAWSRAGGSQETQYF; CDR3 DNA: TGTGCCTGGAGTAGAGCGGGGGGAAGTCAAGAGACCCAGTACTTC
V gene: TRBV6-4; J gene: TRBJ1-5; clone size: NA; D gene: TRBD1; CDR3 protein: CASSVGTVNQPQHF; CDR3 DNA: TGTGCCAGCAGTGTAGGGACAGTCAATCAGCCCCAGCATTTT
V gene: TRBV19; J gene: TRBJ1-1; clone size: once; D gene: NA; CDR3 protein: CASSIGEANTEAFF; CDR3 DNA: TGTGCCAGTAGTATAGGGGAGGCGAACACTGAAGCTTTCTTT
V gene: TRBV6-8; J gene: TRBJ1-1; clone size: NA; D gene: TRBD1; CDR3 protein: CASSVLPDRWGDTEAFF; CDR3 DNA: TGTGCCAGCAGTGTGCTCCCGGACAGGTGGGGAGACACTGAAGCTTTCTTT
V gene: TRBV28; J gene: TRBJ2-3; clone size: once; D gene: TRBD2; CDR3 protein: CASSIWRAGGLGTQYF; CDR3 DNA: TGTGCCAGCAGTATTTGGCGAGCGGGGGGGCTAGGTACGCAGTATTTT
V gene: TRBV6-1; J gene: TRBJ2-1; clone size: NA; D gene: TRBD1; CDR3 protein: CASSGGQGLGSYNEQFF; CDR3 DNA: TGTGCCAGCAGTGGGGGACAGGGCCTAGGGTCCTACAATGAGCAGTTCTTC
V gene: TRBV12-3/TRBV12-4; J gene: TRBJ1-1; clone size: NA; D gene: NA; CDR3 protein: CASRGRDTQF; CDR3 DNA: TGTGCCAGCAGGGGGAGGGATACTCAGTTT
V gene: TRBV7-8; J gene: TRBJ1-1; clone size: NA; D gene: NA; CDR3 protein: CASSGNAGQNTEAFF; CDR3 DNA: TGTGCCAGCAGCGGAAACGCGGGGCAGAACACTGAAGCTTTCTTT
V gene: TRBV19; J gene: TRBJ1-4; clone size: NA; D gene: TRBD1; CDR3 protein: CASSTRRTGGDEKLFF; CDR3 DNA: TGTGCCAGTAGTACCCGTAGGACAGGGGGCGATGAAAAACTGTTTTTT
V gene: TRBV28; J gene: TRBJ2-1; clone size: NA; D gene: NA; CDR3 protein: CASSWGGASYNEQFF; CDR3 DNA: TGTGCCAGCAGCTGGGGGGGGGCGTCCTACAATGAGCAGTTCTTC
V gene: TRBV24-1; J gene: TRBJ2-3; clone size: NA; D gene: NA; CDR3 protein: CATRGGAEDTQYF; CDR3 DNA: TGTGCCACCAGAGGGGGGGCGGAAGATACGCAGTATTTT
V gene: TRBV9; J gene: TRBJ1-5; clone size: NA; D gene: NA; CDR3 protein: CASSSRWENQPQHF; CDR3 DNA: TGTGCCAGCAGCTCACGGTGGGAGAATCAGCCCCAGCATTTT
V gene: TRBV15; J gene: TRBJ2-3; clone size: NA; D gene: NA; CDR3 protein: CATSRDSTEYF; CDR3 DNA: TGTGCCACCAGCAGAGATAGTACGGAGTATTTT
V gene: TRBV9; J gene: TRBJ2-2; clone size: few; D gene: NA; CDR3 protein: CASSARYTGELFF; CDR3 DNA: TGTGCCAGCAGCGCCAGATACACCGGGGAGCTGTTTTTT
V gene: TRBV19; J gene: TRBJ1-5; clone size: NA; D gene: NA; CDR3 protein: CASSRTGRRSVHNQPQHF; CDR3 DNA: TGTGCCAGTAGTAGAACGGGTAGGAGATCGGTCCACAATCAGCCCCAGCATTTT
V gene: TRBV19; J gene: TRBJ2-7; clone size: NA; D gene: TRBD2; CDR3 protein: CASSTSLLAGDYEQYF; CDR3 DNA: TGTGCCAGTAGTACCTCCCTATTAGCGGGGGACTACGAGCAGTACTTC
V gene: TRBV7-2; J gene: TRBJ2-1; clone size: NA; D gene: NA; CDR3 protein: CASSPGRGRNEQFF; CDR3 DNA: TGTGCCAGCAGCCCTGGCCGGGGGAGGAATGAGCAGTTCTTC
V gene: TRBV4-2; J gene: TRBJ1-2; clone size: NA; D gene: NA; CDR3 protein: CASSQDEQAPYGYTF; CDR3 DNA: TGTGCCAGCAGCCAAGATGAACAGGCCCCCTATGGCTACACCTTC
V gene: TRBV9; J gene: TRBJ1-6; clone size: few; D gene: NA; CDR3 protein: CASSVEQGRGNSPLHF; CDR3 DNA: TGTGCCAGCAGCGTAGAACAGGGCAGGGGTAATTCACCCCTCCACTTT
V gene: TRBV19; J gene: TRBJ1-4; clone size: NA; D gene: NA; CDR3 protein: CASSDSGRDEKLFF; CDR3 DNA: TGTGCCAGTAGTGACAGCGGGCGGGATGAAAAACTGTTTTTT